This entry concerns a single T cell receptor (beta chain). Its antigen is unknown. Base qualities are not recorded, but no much larger clone differs from it by a single base. The data were taken from a study of control samples from healthy donors and cancer patients (dated by TCRdb to between 2020 and 2021). As encoded in the germline V gene, CDR1 is SGHRS while CDR2 is YFSETQ. Measured from the cysteine to the phenylalanine, the CDR3 is 14 residues long. Here the CDR3 DNA is all that survives: 42 bases in frame from base 1. The germline ends are 16 bases apart after V is trimmed by 4 bases and J by 6 bases. Library preparation employed the immunoSEQ multiplex PCR assay. TCRdb's version of the immuneACCESS table is confined to in-frame rearrangements and falls short of the full clone set. An unresolved V gene accounts for under half of the shortfall where checked; the remainder is of unknown origin. This sample is represented by 70,000 to 80,000 clones; roughly 87% of them were singletons. The leading ten clones occupy over 3.5% of the sample.

Specimen: blood. This TCR was sampled from a woman aged 45 to 65 in good health. In this chain, TRBV5-1 is recombined with TRBJ1-2; the D gene is not confidently resolved. The DNA reads as follows: TGCGCCAGCAGCCTTACCTGGACCGCGAATGGCTACACCTTC. It specifies CASSLTWTANGYTF.